This entry lists 31 T cell receptor beta chains sequenced from one sample in a study of blood T cell repertoires in COVID-19. Generated by immunoSEQ multiplex PCR, the TCRdb table keeps only in-frame clones and is missing some. The table has 300,000 to 350,000 clones, 80% to 90% seen once. The sample taken for sequencing was PBMCs or T cells enriched from blood (not recorded which). Source of these receptors: a man under 40 who had recovered from COVID-19.

A remark on this clone: Because the CDR3's place on the DNA is in doubt, the DNA is left out and the CDR3 is given as listed by TCRdb. This rearrangement joins TRBV6-5 to TRBJ1-1. The CDR3 has 13 residues if both end residues are counted. Germline V lookup: CDR1 MNHEY, CDR2 SVGAGI. The chain's CDR3 is CASSDLTVPEAFF.

The V gene is TRBV20-1, the J gene TRBJ2-5; the D gene is possibly TRBD2 (6 bases). Trimming took off 3 bases at V and 5 bases at J, with 16 bases between the two ends. Germline V gene data show CDR1 as DFQATT and CDR2 as SNEGSKA (reference sequence). The CDR3 is made up of 14 amino acids. The CDR3 DNA sequence: TGCAGTGCTAGTCGAGGCGGGGTAAAGGAGACCCAGTACTTC. Amino acid sequence: CSASRGGVKETQYF.

The chain combines TRBV6-1 with TRBJ1-5, with TRBD1 matching over 7 bases. The germline CDR1 and CDR2 sequences are MNHNS and SASEGT. The ends lost 2 bases at V and 0 bases at J; junction bases unmatched: 4. This CDR3 region has 16 residues. The CDR3 nucleotides are TGTGCCAGCAGTGAAAGGGACAGTAATAGCAATCAGCCCCAGCATTTT. Encoded protein: CASSERDSNSNQPQHF.

The genes are TRBV6-1 and TRBJ1-2, with 7 bases matching TRBD1. The CDR3 covers 14 residues. The V and J ends lost 2 bases and 8 bases, in that order; junction bases with no gene match: 8. CDR1 is MNHNS and CDR2 is SASEGT in the germline V gene. The CDR3 protein is CASSESWTGSGYTF. The CDR3 region has the DNA TGTGCCAGCAGTGAATCATGGACAGGTAGCGGCTACACCTTC.

V gene TRBV5-1 combines with J gene TRBJ1-6, with D possibly matching TRBD1 (6 bases). Between the trimmed V and J ends, which lost 4 bases and 5 bases, there was a span of 16 bases. This CDR3 is 16 amino acids long. CDR1 SGHRS and CDR2 YFSETQ come from the germline V gene. The CDR3 coding sequence is TGCGCCAGCAGCCCTGGGGGACACCGCAATAATTCACCCCTCCACTTT. Its protein product is CASSPGGHRNNSPLHF. Combining the CDR3 with reference TRBV5-1 and TRBJ1-6 gives the whole variable domain KAGVTQTPRYLIKTRGQQVTLSCSPISGHRSVSWYQQTPGQGLQFLFEYFSETQRNKGNFPGRFSGRQFSNSRSEMNVSTLELGDSALYLCASSPGGHRNNSPLHFGNGTRLTVT.

V is TRBV6-2 or TRBV6-3 and J is TRBJ1-2; 9 positions agree with TRBD1. Germline V gene sequence: CDR1 MNHEY, CDR2 SVGEGT. V shed 2 bases, J shed 8 bases, and the junction held 9 bases outside the gene matches. The CDR3 length is 15 residues. DNA of the CDR3: TGTGCCAGCAGTTACGGCGGAGGACAGGGGAAAGGCTACACCTTC. Protein: CASSYGGGQGKGYTF.

V is TRBV6-6 and J is TRBJ1-2; D uncertain. CDR1 and CDR2 (germline): MNHNY, SVGAGI (reference sequence). CDR3 length: 16 residues. V was cut by 6 bases and J by 0 bases, with 17 bases left in between. For the CDR3, the DNA is TGTGCCAGCAGCCAGGACGAGCGAGGGCCTAACTATGGCTACACCTTC. It codes for CASSQDERGPNYGYTF.

The CDR3 DNA reads TGTGCCAGCAGGAGATCGGGTGTCGAAGCTTTCTTT. Its translation: CASRRSGVEAFF. The chain uses TRBV11-1 and TRBJ1-1; D is uncertain. Looked up from germline, CDR1 is SGHAT and CDR2 is FQDESV (reference sequence). The CDR3 length is 12 residues. V gave up 6 bases and J gave up 8 bases, with 13 bases separating them.

The chain joins TRBV11-1 to TRBJ2-1; the match to TRBD2 covers 10 bases. With V trimmed by 5 bases and J by 4 bases, 8 bases remained unmatched. The CDR3 extends over 16 amino acids. Germline V lookup: CDR1 SGHAT, CDR2 FQDESV (reference sequence). The CDR3 is CASSPRTSGVYNEQFF. In DNA, the CDR3 is TGTGCCAGCAGCCCAAGAACTAGCGGGGTTTACAATGAGCAGTTCTTC.

The chain links TRBV7-2 to TRBJ2-4; D not certain. Trimming took 3 bases from V and 0 from J, leaving 6 bases between them. The CDR3 covers 14 residues. The germline V gene encodes CDR1 SGHTA and CDR2 FQGNSA. The CDR3 nucleotides read TGTGCCAGCAGCTTCCTCCTAGCCAAAAACATTCAGTACTTC. Protein sequence: CASSFLLAKNIQYF.

The J gene is TRBJ2-7, the V gene TRBV6-5, with a possible D match to TRBD1 (6 bases). CDR1 MNHEY and CDR2 SVGAGI come from the germline V gene. V dropped 8 bases and J dropped 0 bases, with 14 bases sitting between them. The CDR3 sequence is 14 residues long. Here the CDR3 reads CASRRQEVSYEQYF. The DNA for the CDR3 is TGTGCCAGCCGCAGACAGGAGGTCTCCTACGAGCAGTACTTC.

V usage is TRBV6-4 and J usage is TRBJ1-5; D unclear. The CDR3 is 13 residues long. Germline V CDR1 and CDR2: MRHNA, SNTAGT. Trimming took 2 bases from V and 4 from J, leaving 6 bases between them. CDR3 region: CASSDVPNQPQHF. In DNA form, the CDR3 reads TGTGCCAGCAGTGACGTCCCAAATCAGCCCCAGCATTTT.

This chain joins TRBV11-2 and TRBJ1-5; D is uncertain. This CDR3 spans 13 amino acids. Looked up from germline, CDR1 is SGHAT and CDR2 is FQNNGV. Between the trimmed V and J ends, which lost 1 base and 6 bases, there was a span of 7 bases. The CDR3 bases are TGTGCCAGCAGCTTAGGGTACGGTCAGCCCCAGCATTTT. This codes for CASSLGYGQPQHF.

This clone was counted once. The chain uses TRBV7-2 and TRBJ2-1; the D gene is possibly TRBD1 (6 bases). From germline, CDR1 is SGHTA and CDR2 FQGNSA. The CDR3 sequence is 12 residues long. The germline V and J ends were trimmed by 4 bases and 15 bases, with 16 bases remaining between them. The CDR3 sequence is CASSSEPGHPFF. DNA of the CDR3: TGTGCCAGCAGCTCAGAGCCGGGACACCCGTTCTTC.

In nucleotides, the CDR3 is TGTGCCAGCAGCCCGAGCGGGGGGGCGTACGAGCAGTACTTC. This codes for CASSPSGGAYEQYF. The chain uses TRBV7-2 and TRBJ2-7, with TRBD2 matching over 10 bases. The V segment lost 5 bases and the J segment 4 bases; nucleotides outside the gene matches: 5. The CDR3 consists of 14 residues. CDR1 is SGHTA and CDR2 is FQGNSA in the germline V gene.

This chain connects TRBV5-4 to TRBJ1-1, with D tentatively TRBD1 (6 bases). The V and J ends lost 4 bases and 3 bases respectively, with 10 bases between them. This CDR3 comprises 13 residues. Germline V CDR1 and CDR2: SGHNT, YYREEE (reference sequence). The CDR3 sequence is CASSLRQDTEAFF. The DNA of the CDR3 is TGTGCCAGCAGCCTCAGACAGGACACTGAAGCTTTCTTT.

The genes are TRBV18 and TRBJ1-2; D remains unclear. Germline lookup yields CDR1 KGHSH and CDR2 LQKENI. V gave up 5 bases and J gave up 5 bases, with 9 bases separating them. CDR3 length: 12 amino acids. The CDR3: CASSVTVYGYTF. DNA of the CDR3: TGTGCCAGCTCAGTTACGGTATATGGCTACACCTTC.

The chain has TRBV7-2 and TRBJ2-2; 9 positions match TRBD1. This CDR3 has 15 amino acids. The germline V gene encodes CDR1 SGHTA and CDR2 FQGNSA. V shed 6 bases, J shed 6 bases, and the junction held 8 bases outside the gene matches. CDR3 loop: CASRPLTGGPGELFF. In DNA form, the CDR3 reads TGTGCCAGCAGACCCCTGACAGGGGGTCCCGGGGAGCTGTTTTTT.

The rearrangement joins TRBV4-1 to TRBJ1-2; no reliable D call. Per the germline V gene, CDR1 is MGHRA and CDR2 is YSYEKL. CDR3 size: 16 residues. V dropped 0 bases and J dropped 2 bases, with 13 bases sitting between them. The CDR3 sequence is CASSQDLSDLNYGYTF. CDR3 bases: TGCGCCAGCAGCCAAGATTTGAGTGATTTAAACTATGGCTACACCTTC.

V gene TRBV11-2 combines with J gene TRBJ1-1, with D hard to call. The CDR3 runs 13 residues. V lost 1 base, J lost 3 bases, and 6 bases lay in between. The germline gives CDR1 SGHAT, CDR2 FQNNGV. The CDR3: CASSLGDYTEAFF. The CDR3 bases are TGTGCCAGCAGCTTAGGCGATTACACTGAAGCTTTCTTT. Using reference TRBV11-2 and TRBJ1-1 for the parts outside the CDR3, the full variable domain is EAGVAQSPRYKIIEKRQSVAFWCNPISGHATLYWYQQILGQGPKLLIQFQNNGVVDDSQLPKDRFSAERLKGVDSTLKIQPAKLEDSAVYLCASSLGDYTEAFFGQGTRLTVV.

The chain employs TRBV5-8 and TRBJ2-3; 8 bases are shared with TRBD2. Germline trimming cut 0 bases from V and 13 bases from J; bases unmatched to any gene: 4. Germline CDR1 reads SGHTS; CDR2 reads YDEGEE. This CDR3 contains 12 residues. The CDR3 protein is CASSLETSVKYF. The CDR3 DNA follows: TGTGCCAGCAGCTTGGAGACTAGCGTAAAGTATTTT.

The chain combines TRBV7-2 with TRBJ2-3, with 8 bases lining up with TRBD2. The CDR3 has 19 amino acids. The germline V gene encodes CDR1 SGHTA and CDR2 FQGNSA. With V trimmed by 1 base and J by 0 bases, 12 bases remained unmatched. The CDR3, as DNA: TGTGCCAGCAGCTTAGGATCGGGACGGGGGGGACTCAGCACAGATACGCAGTATTTT. Translation: CASSLGSGRGGLSTDTQYF.

V and J are TRBV11-2 and TRBJ1-5, with 10 bases matching TRBD1. Trimming cost V 2 bases and J 5 bases; bases outside gene matches: 6. The germline V gene encodes CDR1 SGHAT and CDR2 FQNNGV. The CDR3 spans 16 residues. CDR3 sequence reads: CASSLHGTGEHQPQHF. The CDR3 DNA follows: TGTGCCAGCAGCTTACATGGGACAGGGGAGCATCAGCCCCAGCATTTT.

The chain uses TRBV5-5 and TRBJ1-1, with TRBD1 as a possible D gene (5 bases). The CDR3 is 13 residues long. Trimming shortened V by 5 bases and J by 1 base, and 9 bases separated the two germline ends. The germline V gene encodes CDR1 SGHKS and CDR2 YYEKEE (reference sequence). The CDR3 coding sequence is TGTGCCAGCAGACATACAGGGAACACTGAAGCTTTCTTT. Amino acid sequence: CASRHTGNTEAFF. Full variable domain (remainder filled in from reference TRBV5-5 and TRBJ1-1): DAGVTQSPTHLIKTRGQQVTLRCSPISGHKSVSWYQQVLGQGPQFIFQYYEKEERGRGNFPDRFSARQFPNYSSELNVNALLLGDSALYLCASRHTGNTEAFFGQGTRLTVV.

V usage is TRBV10-3 and J usage is TRBJ2-3; 7 bases are a match to TRBD2. Germline CDR1 and CDR2: ENHRY and SYGVKD. This CDR3 has 14 residues. With 6 bases clipped from V and 1 base from J, the junction kept 4 bases outside the gene matches. The CDR3, as DNA: TGTGCCATCAGAGTTGCGGGGGGCACAGATACGCAGTATTTT. Translating it yields CAIRVAGGTDTQYF.

The chain recombines TRBV7-2 with TRBJ2-7, with 12 bases lining up with TRBD2. V lost 5 bases, J lost 7 bases, and 15 bases stayed unmatched. The CDR3 runs to 17 residues. Germline V gives CDR1 SGHTA, CDR2 FQGNSA. The DNA of the CDR3 is TGTGCCAGCAGCGCCACTGGACTAGCGGGGATTAGTCGGGAGCAGTACTTC. Its translation is CASSATGLAGISREQYF.

The genes are TRBV5-1 and TRBJ1-1, with a weak D call TRBD1 (6 bases). This CDR3 comprises 13 residues. Germline V gene sequence: CDR1 SGHRS, CDR2 YFSETQ. V was shortened by 4 bases and J by 4 bases, with 11 bases between the two germline ends. The CDR3: CASSEGGGTEAFF. In DNA, the CDR3 is TGCGCCAGCAGCGAAGGGGGTGGCACTGAAGCTTTCTTT.

The sample holds one count of this clone. Other nucleotide sequences from this sample produce the same CDR3. The CDR3 DNA follows: TGTGCCAGCTCCAGGGGGCTTAACACTGAAGCTTTCTTT. Amino acids: CASSRGLNTEAFF. This sequence joins TRBV19 and TRBJ1-1, with 8 bases matching TRBD1. The ends lost 9 bases at V and 2 bases at J; junction bases unmatched: 5. Germline CDR1 LNHDA, CDR2 SQIVND (reference sequence). The CDR3 runs to 13 residues.

The V and J genes are TRBV5-1 and TRBJ1-2; D uncertain. V lost 7 bases and J lost 6, with 13 bases in between. CDR3 size: 12 residues. The germline V gene has CDR1 SGHRS and CDR2 YFSETQ. The DNA of the CDR3 is TGCGCCAGCGGCAACGGGATCGATGGCTACACCTTC. This sequence encodes CASGNGIDGYTF.

CDR3 region: CASSQGQGSFGYGYTF. In DNA, the CDR3 is TGTGCCAGCAGCCAGGGACAGGGCTCGTTCGGCTATGGCTACACCTTC. The chain uses TRBV3-1 (or the pseudogene TRBV3-2) and TRBJ1-2; 9 positions match TRBD1. The CDR3 loop spans 16 amino acids. V trimming: 3 bases; J trimming: 4 bases; junction bases outside the gene matches: 9. From germline, CDR1 is LGHDT and CDR2 YNNKEL (reference sequence).

The chain recombines TRBV6-4 with TRBJ2-2, with TRBD2 matching 7 bases. The CDR3 is 14 amino acids. J was trimmed by 5 bases and V by 5 bases; bases with no gene match: 5. The germline V gene encodes CDR1 MRHNA and CDR2 SNTAGT. In DNA, the CDR3 is TGTGCCAGCAGTCCGCGCGGGGGAACCGGGGAGCTGTTTTTT. As protein: CASSPRGGTGELFF.